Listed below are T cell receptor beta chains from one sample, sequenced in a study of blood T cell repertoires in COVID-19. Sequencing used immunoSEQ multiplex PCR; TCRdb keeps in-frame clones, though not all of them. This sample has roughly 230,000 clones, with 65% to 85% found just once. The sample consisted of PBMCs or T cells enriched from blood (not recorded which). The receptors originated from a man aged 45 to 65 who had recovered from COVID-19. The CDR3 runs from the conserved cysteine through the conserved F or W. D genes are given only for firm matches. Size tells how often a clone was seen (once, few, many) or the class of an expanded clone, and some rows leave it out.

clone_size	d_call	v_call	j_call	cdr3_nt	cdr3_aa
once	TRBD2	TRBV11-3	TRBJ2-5	TGTGCCAGCAGCCAAGGACTAGCGGGAAGAGAGACCCAGTACTTC	CASSQGLAGRETQYF
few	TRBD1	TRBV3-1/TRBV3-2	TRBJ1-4	TGTGCCAGCCCGACAGGGGGCTGGGGTAATGAAAAACTGTTTTTT	CASPTGGWGNEKLFF
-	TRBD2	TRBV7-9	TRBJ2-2	TGTGCCAGCAGCTTTCGACTAGCGGGCCCCACCGGGGAGCTGTTTTTT	CASSFRLAGPTGELFF
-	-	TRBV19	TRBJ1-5	TGTGCCAGTGCGGACATTAGCAATCAGCCCCAGCATTTT	CASADISNQPQHF
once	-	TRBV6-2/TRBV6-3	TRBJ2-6	TGTGCCAGCAGTTACGACAGGCCCCTCTCTGGGGCCAACGTCCTGACTTTC	CASSYDRPLSGANVLTF
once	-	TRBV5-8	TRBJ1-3	TGTGCCAGCAGCCCCCCGTGGCGGTACTCTGGAAACACCATATATTTT	CASSPPWRYSGNTIYF
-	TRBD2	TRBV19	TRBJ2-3	TGTGCCAGTAGTGTGGGACTACAGGTGCAGTATTTT	CASSVGLQVQYF
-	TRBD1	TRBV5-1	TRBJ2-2	TGCGCCAGCAGCATAGGACAGGGTACCGGGGAGCTGTTTTTT	CASSIGQGTGELFF
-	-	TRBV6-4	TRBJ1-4	TGTGCCAGCAGTGGCGAGGCTGGCGAAAAACTGTTTTTT	CASSGEAGEKLFF
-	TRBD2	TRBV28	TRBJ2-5	TGTGCCAGCAGTCTAGGGGGGACTAGCGGGAGACAAGAGACCCAGTACTTC	CASSLGGTSGRQETQYF
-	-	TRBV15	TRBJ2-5	TGTGCCACCAGCAGCGGGCGGGATGGAGGGCAAGAGACCCAGTACTTC	CATSSGRDGGQETQYF
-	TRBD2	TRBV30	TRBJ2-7	TGTGCCTGGAGTGTTCGCGGGGGGAACGAGCAGTACTTC	CAWSVRGGNEQYF
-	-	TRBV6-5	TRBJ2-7	TGTGCCAGCAGTTCCTTGTTCCTCGAGCAGTACTTC	CASSSLFLEQYF
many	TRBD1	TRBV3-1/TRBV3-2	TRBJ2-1	TGTGCCAGCAGCCAGACTGGACAGGGGTCCAATGAGCAGTTCTTC	CASSQTGQGSNEQFF
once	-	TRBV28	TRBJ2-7	TGTGCCAGCACAGATTCCTACGAGCAGTACTTC	CASTDSYEQYF
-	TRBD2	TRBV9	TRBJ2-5	TGTGCCAGCAGCCAAAGTCCTGCGGGGGTGCAAGAGACCCAGTACTTC	CASSQSPAGVQETQYF
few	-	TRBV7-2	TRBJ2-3	TGTGCCAGCAGCTTATCGGGTGGTACGCAGTATTTT	CASSLSGGTQYF
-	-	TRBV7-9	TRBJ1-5	TGTGCCAGCAGCTTTAGTAGTAATCAGCCCCAGCATTTT	CASSFSSNQPQHF
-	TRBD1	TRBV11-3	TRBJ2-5	TGTGCCAGCAGCGCGAAGGACAGGTTTAGAGAGACCCAGTACTTC	CASSAKDRFRETQYF
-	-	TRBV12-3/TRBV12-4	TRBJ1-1	TGTGCCAGCAGTTTAAAAAGTAGAGGCGAAGCTTTCTTT	CASSLKSRGEAFF
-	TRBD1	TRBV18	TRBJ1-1	TGTGCCAGCTCTCGTGAGGGGGCCGGAGGAGCTTTCTTT	CASSREGAGGAFF
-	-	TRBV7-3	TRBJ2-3	TGTGCCAGCAGCCCAATAGGGGTCGGCACAGATACGCAGTATTTT	CASSPIGVGTDTQYF
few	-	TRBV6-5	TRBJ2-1	TGTGCCACTCCAGGGGATCAACGCAATGAGCAGTTCTTC	CATPGDQRNEQFF